This T cell receptor beta chain is drawn from a study of T cell responses to AZD1222 COVID-19 vaccine. Points from the study as a whole: Donors in the cohort were predominantly white British and more often female, and clonal diversity was possibly underestimated. Seropositivity was recorded at baseline in only a handful of AZD1222 recipients. All repertoire sampling was performed exclusively after the peak T cell response.

Remarks on this clone: The antigen remains unidentified.

TCRdb's table, derived via immunoSEQ multiplex PCR, lists solely in-frame clones and lacks some. Seen here are approximately 120,000 clones, about 90% observed once, and the top ten hold roughly 6.9%. The CDR3 is 13 residues long. CDR1 and CDR2 from the germline V gene are SEHNR and FQNEAQ (reference sequence). V gave up 5 bases and J gave up 0 bases, with 6 bases separating them. The receptor comes from an adult in good health. The V call is TRBV7-9, the J call TRBJ2-3; no definite D call. The sample was peripheral blood, taken on day 0 of AZD1222 vaccination. As DNA, the CDR3 is TGTGCCAGCAGCCTCTCTAGCACAGATACGCAGTATTTT. Translation gives CASSLSSTDTQYF.